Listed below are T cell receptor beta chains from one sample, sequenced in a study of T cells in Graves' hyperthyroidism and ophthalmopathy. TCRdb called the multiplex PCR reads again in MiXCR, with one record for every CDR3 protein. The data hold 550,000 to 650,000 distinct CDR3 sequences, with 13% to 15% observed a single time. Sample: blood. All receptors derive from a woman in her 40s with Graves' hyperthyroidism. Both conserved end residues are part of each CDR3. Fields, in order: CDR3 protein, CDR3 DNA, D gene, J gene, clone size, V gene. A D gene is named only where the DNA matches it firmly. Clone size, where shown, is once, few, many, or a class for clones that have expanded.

CDR3 protein: CASSFGTSGSGELFF
CDR3 DNA: TGTGCCAGCAGTTTCGGGACTAGCGGGAGTGGGGAGCTGTTTTTT
D gene: TRBD2
J gene: TRBJ2-2
clone size: .
V gene: TRBV27

CDR3 protein: CSASSGISTDTQYF
CDR3 DNA: TGCAGTGCTAGTAGCGGGATTAGCACAGATACGCAGTATTTT
D gene: TRBD2
J gene: TRBJ2-3
clone size: many
V gene: TRBV20-1

CDR3 protein: CASSIRGIGTQYF
CDR3 DNA: TGTGCCAGCAGCATCAGGGGGATCGGGACCCAGTACTTC
D gene: TRBD1
J gene: TRBJ2-5
clone size: few
V gene: TRBV6-1

CDR3 protein: CASRARTSGRANTGELFF
CDR3 DNA: TGTGCCAGCAGGGCCAGGACTAGCGGGAGGGCGAACACCGGGGAGCTGTTTTTT
D gene: TRBD2
J gene: TRBJ2-2
clone size: many
V gene: TRBV6-1

CDR3 protein: CATSPGSDTQYF
CDR3 DNA: TGTGCCACCAGTCCAGGGTCGGATACGCAGTATTTT
D gene: .
J gene: TRBJ2-3
clone size: few
V gene: TRBV24-1

CDR3 protein: CASSLGGGALNTEAFF
CDR3 DNA: TGCGCCAGCAGCTTGGGAGGGGGGGCACTGAACACTGAAGCTTTCTTT
D gene: .
J gene: TRBJ1-1
clone size: many
V gene: TRBV5-1

CDR3 protein: CASSLVGLADYEQYF
CDR3 DNA: TGTGCCAGCAGCTTAGTTGGACTAGCGGACTACGAGCAGTACTTC
D gene: TRBD2
J gene: TRBJ2-7
clone size: many
V gene: TRBV11-2

CDR3 protein: CASNPGGNGNTIYF
CDR3 DNA: TGTGCCAGCAATCCTGGGGGTAATGGAAACACCATATATTTT
D gene: .
J gene: TRBJ1-3
clone size: many
V gene: TRBV12-3/TRBV12-4

CDR3 protein: CSVEALPGEGWTDTQYF
CDR3 DNA: TGCAGCGTTGAAGCCCTGCCGGGGGAGGGGTGGACAGATACGCAGTATTTT
D gene: TRBD2
J gene: TRBJ2-3
clone size: many
V gene: TRBV29-1

CDR3 protein: CASSLRPGQGLPMNTEAFF
CDR3 DNA: TGTGCCAGCAGTTTAAGGCCGGGACAGGGATTGCCCATGAACACTGAAGCTTTCTTT
D gene: TRBD1
J gene: TRBJ1-1
clone size: many
V gene: TRBV12-3/TRBV12-4

CDR3 protein: CASRGTGTQRETEQYF
CDR3 DNA: TGTGCCAGCAGGGGTACCGGGACTCAGAGGGAGACCGAGCAGTACTTC
D gene: .
J gene: TRBJ2-7
clone size: many
V gene: TRBV7-9

CDR3 protein: CSARDFSPSGYYEQYF
CDR3 DNA: TGCAGTGCTAGAGATTTTTCCCCTAGCGGGTACTACGAGCAGTACTTC
D gene: TRBD2
J gene: TRBJ2-7
clone size: many
V gene: TRBV20-1

CDR3 protein: CAWSGRGPGANVLTF
CDR3 DNA: TGTGCCTGGAGTGGGAGGGGCCCTGGGGCCAACGTCCTGACTTTC
D gene: .
J gene: TRBJ2-6
clone size: many
V gene: TRBV30

CDR3 protein: CASTPRGSGSSYNEQFF
CDR3 DNA: TGTGCCAGCACCCCTAGGGGTAGCGGGAGCTCCTACAATGAGCAGTTCTTC
D gene: TRBD2
J gene: TRBJ2-1
clone size: many
V gene: TRBV2

CDR3 protein: CASSQASAGAGVQYF
CDR3 DNA: TGTGCCAGCAGCCAAGCGTCAGCGGGAGCGGGAGTGCAGTACTTC
D gene: TRBD2
J gene: TRBJ2-7
clone size: many
V gene: TRBV3-1

CDR3 protein: CATTALGGIYEQYF
CDR3 DNA: TGTGCCACCACGGCCTTGGGGGGAATCTACGAGCAGTACTTC
D gene: .
J gene: TRBJ2-7
clone size: many
V gene: TRBV10-3

CDR3 protein: CASSPQQGAGRSYEQYF
CDR3 DNA: TGTGCCAGCAGCCCCCAACAGGGGGCCGGTAGATCCTACGAGCAGTACTTC
D gene: TRBD1
J gene: TRBJ2-7
clone size: few
V gene: TRBV7-2

CDR3 protein: CASSPIPPLAGGGAGELFF
CDR3 DNA: TGTGCCAGCAGTCCCATTCCGCCCCTAGCGGGAGGTGGCGCCGGGGAGCTGTTTTTT
D gene: TRBD2
J gene: TRBJ2-2
clone size: many
V gene: TRBV2

CDR3 protein: CSARAQQGWAETQYF
CDR3 DNA: TGCAGTGCTAGAGCGCAACAGGGCTGGGCAGAGACCCAGTACTTC
D gene: .
J gene: TRBJ2-5
clone size: few
V gene: TRBV20-1

CDR3 protein: CSAGRGGAGNTIYF
CDR3 DNA: TGCAGTGCGGGTAGGGGGGGCGCTGGAAACACCATATATTTT
D gene: .
J gene: TRBJ1-3
clone size: few
V gene: TRBV20-1

CDR3 protein: CASSLGGTTDTQYF
CDR3 DNA: TGTGCCAGCAGCTTAGGCGGGACCACAGATACGCAGTATTTT
D gene: .
J gene: TRBJ2-3
clone size: many
V gene: TRBV5-1

CDR3 protein: CASSWDADEQYF
CDR3 DNA: TGTGCCAGCAGCTGGGACGCGGACGAGCAGTACTTC
D gene: .
J gene: TRBJ2-7
clone size: many
V gene: TRBV7-2

CDR3 protein: CAIRGALADQETQYF
CDR3 DNA: TGTGCCATCAGAGGAGCCTTAGCGGACCAAGAGACCCAGTACTTC
D gene: .
J gene: TRBJ2-5
clone size: many
V gene: TRBV10-3

CDR3 protein: CASSLALHSYTF
CDR3 DNA: TGTGCCAGCAGTTTAGCTTTACATAGCTACACCTTC
D gene: .
J gene: TRBJ1-2
clone size: few
V gene: TRBV28

CDR3 protein: CASSPRQGDSYTEAFF
CDR3 DNA: TGTGCCAGCTCACCGAGACAGGGGGACAGCTACACTGAAGCTTTCTTT
D gene: TRBD1
J gene: TRBJ1-1
clone size: many
V gene: TRBV18

CDR3 protein: CASSPRGGRIQPQHF
CDR3 DNA: TGTGCCAGCAGTCCGCGCGGGGGGCGTATTCAGCCCCAGCATTTT
D gene: .
J gene: TRBJ1-5
clone size: many
V gene: TRBV27

CDR3 protein: CASSYSTGRLYEQYF
CDR3 DNA: TGTGCCAGCAGTTACTCGACAGGGCGCTTGTACGAGCAGTACTTC
D gene: TRBD1
J gene: TRBJ2-7
clone size: few
V gene: TRBV6-6

CDR3 protein: CASSTGTENYGYTF
CDR3 DNA: TGTGCCAGCTCAACAGGGACAGAGAACTATGGCTACACCTTC
D gene: TRBD1
J gene: TRBJ1-2
clone size: .
V gene: TRBV18

CDR3 protein: CSARTSGRPNANTGELFF
CDR3 DNA: TGCAGTGCAAGAACCTCAGGGCGCCCAAACGCGAACACCGGGGAGCTGTTTTTT
D gene: .
J gene: TRBJ2-2
clone size: many
V gene: TRBV20-1

CDR3 protein: CASSPVDRERYEQYF
CDR3 DNA: TGTGCCAGCAGTCCCGTGGACAGGGAGCGGTACGAGCAGTACTTC
D gene: TRBD1
J gene: TRBJ2-7
clone size: many
V gene: TRBV28

CDR3 protein: CASSFIGLAGEFGTDTQYF
CDR3 DNA: TGTGCCAGCAGTTTCATCGGACTAGCGGGAGAGTTTGGCACAGATACGCAGTATTTT
D gene: TRBD2
J gene: TRBJ2-3
clone size: .
V gene: TRBV27

CDR3 protein: CASTGLAGEQYF
CDR3 DNA: TGTGCCAGCACAGGACTAGCAGGGGAGCAGTACTTC
D gene: TRBD2
J gene: TRBJ2-7
clone size: few
V gene: TRBV11-2

CDR3 protein: CAWTKWDRGSNEQFF
CDR3 DNA: TGTGCCTGGACTAAATGGGACAGGGGGTCTAATGAGCAGTTCTTC
D gene: TRBD1
J gene: TRBJ2-1
clone size: .
V gene: TRBV30

CDR3 protein: CSARDTSDRISAYEQYF
CDR3 DNA: TGCAGTGCTAGAGATACTAGCGACAGAATTTCAGCCTACGAGCAGTACTTC
D gene: TRBD2
J gene: TRBJ2-7
clone size: few
V gene: TRBV20-1

CDR3 protein: CASSPGPREPDTQYF
CDR3 DNA: TGTGCCAGCAGCCCGGGACCCAGGGAACCAGATACGCAGTATTTT
D gene: .
J gene: TRBJ2-3
clone size: many
V gene: TRBV6-1

CDR3 protein: CASSSTLPQNIQYF
CDR3 DNA: TGTGCCAGCAGCAGCACCCTCCCTCAAAACATTCAGTACTTC
D gene: .
J gene: TRBJ2-4
clone size: .
V gene: TRBV28

CDR3 protein: CASLAGGRSEQFF
CDR3 DNA: TGCGCCAGCCTAGCGGGAGGGCGTAGTGAGCAGTTCTTC
D gene: TRBD2
J gene: TRBJ2-1
clone size: .
V gene: TRBV10-2

CDR3 protein: CAIAGGLGTEAFF
CDR3 DNA: TGTGCCATCGCGGGGGGCCTGGGCACTGAAGCTTTCTTT
D gene: .
J gene: TRBJ1-1
clone size: many
V gene: TRBV12-3/TRBV12-4

CDR3 protein: CASSTGTLVAGLPYEQYF
CDR3 DNA: TGTGCCAGCAGCACCGGGACCTTAGTAGCGGGCCTCCCCTACGAGCAGTACTTC
D gene: TRBD2
J gene: TRBJ2-7
clone size: .
V gene: TRBV5-4

CDR3 protein: CASKDRGFQPQHF
CDR3 DNA: TGTGCCAGCAAGGACAGGGGGTTTCAGCCCCAGCATTTT
D gene: TRBD1
J gene: TRBJ1-5
clone size: .
V gene: TRBV6-1

CDR3 protein: CASSPWGGGHQPQHF
CDR3 DNA: TGTGCCAGCAGCCCATGGGGGGGCGGGCATCAGCCCCAGCATTTT
D gene: .
J gene: TRBJ1-5
clone size: .
V gene: TRBV7-2

CDR3 protein: CASSLGGRGTYEQYF
CDR3 DNA: TGTGCCAGCAGTTTAGGCGGCCGGGGTACCTACGAGCAGTACTTC
D gene: .
J gene: TRBJ2-7
clone size: many
V gene: TRBV12-3/TRBV12-4

CDR3 protein: CAIRTTSGNTGELFF
CDR3 DNA: TGTGCCATTCGGACGACTAGCGGGAACACCGGGGAGCTGTTTTTT
D gene: TRBD2
J gene: TRBJ2-2
clone size: many
V gene: TRBV10-3

CDR3 protein: CASSPYIDSGSFGGELFF
CDR3 DNA: TGTGCCAGTAGCCCTTACATCGATAGCGGGAGTTTCGGCGGGGAGCTGTTTTTT
D gene: TRBD2
J gene: TRBJ2-2
clone size: .
V gene: TRBV19

CDR3 protein: CASSPDRASYNEQFF
CDR3 DNA: TGTGCCAGTAGTCCGGACAGGGCCTCCTACAATGAGCAGTTCTTC
D gene: TRBD1
J gene: TRBJ2-1
clone size: few
V gene: TRBV19

CDR3 protein: CASGGRANSPLHF
CDR3 DNA: TGTGCCAGCGGGGGGCGGGCTAATTCACCCCTCCACTTT
D gene: .
J gene: TRBJ1-6
clone size: many
V gene: TRBV28

CDR3 protein: CASSSWGSDTQYF
CDR3 DNA: TGTGCCAGCAGTTCGTGGGGGTCAGATACGCAGTATTTT
D gene: .
J gene: TRBJ2-3
clone size: many
V gene: TRBV12-3/TRBV12-4

CDR3 protein: CSARDIAGGSGELFF
CDR3 DNA: TGCAGTGCTAGAGATATAGCGGGAGGATCCGGGGAGCTGTTTTTT
D gene: TRBD2
J gene: TRBJ2-2
clone size: many
V gene: TRBV20-1

CDR3 protein: CASSQEGSLPDTQYF
CDR3 DNA: TGTGCCAGCAGCCAAGAAGGTTCGTTGCCAGATACGCAGTATTTT
D gene: .
J gene: TRBJ2-3
clone size: many
V gene: TRBV3-1

CDR3 protein: CASSPRDYPYNEQFF
CDR3 DNA: TGTGCCAGCAGCCCCCGGGACTACCCATACAATGAGCAGTTCTTC
D gene: TRBD2
J gene: TRBJ2-1
clone size: few
V gene: TRBV9

CDR3 protein: CTSRARGVFNTEAFF
CDR3 DNA: TGTACCAGCAGAGCCCGGGGGGTTTTCAACACTGAAGCTTTCTTT
D gene: .
J gene: TRBJ1-1
clone size: .
V gene: TRBV28

CDR3 protein: CASKPGTSAYNEQFF
CDR3 DNA: TGCGCCAGCAAACCCGGGACTAGCGCTTACAATGAGCAGTTCTTC
D gene: TRBD2
J gene: TRBJ2-1
clone size: .
V gene: TRBV5-1

CDR3 protein: CSARHRLAGAPETQYF
CDR3 DNA: TGCAGTGCTAGACACCGACTAGCGGGAGCCCCGGAGACCCAGTACTTC
D gene: TRBD2
J gene: TRBJ2-5
clone size: .
V gene: TRBV20-1

CDR3 protein: CASSATGRDNEQFF
CDR3 DNA: TGTGCCAGCAGCGCGACAGGGCGGGACAATGAGCAGTTCTTC
D gene: TRBD1
J gene: TRBJ2-1
clone size: .
V gene: TRBV9